The rows below give T cell receptor beta chains drawn from one sample of a study of cytomegalovirus exposure and HLA in healthy donors. The data were produced by immunoSEQ multiplex PCR, yet TCRdb's version contains in-frame clones alone and is incomplete. The table has more than 90,000 clones, around three quarters seen once; the top ten hold 4.1%. The specimen sequenced was PBMCs. Every receptor here comes from a man aged 35-49 years in good health and CMV-seronegative. Both conserved end residues are part of each CDR3. D genes are given only for firm matches. Clone size is given for some rows only: seen once, a few or many times, or a class if the clone is expanded.

V	size	D	J	DNA	CDR3
TRBV2	-	-	TRBJ2-7	TGTGCCAGCAGTCGACGGGACGAGCAGTACTTC	CASSRRDEQYF
TRBV2	-	-	TRBJ1-3	TGTGCCAGCAGTCGTTACTCCGGGGACACCATATATTTT	CASSRYSGDTIYF
TRBV28	-	-	TRBJ2-1	TGTGCCAGCAGTTTCATCGGTGCGCGACTCAGGGAAGTGGGCAATGAGCAGTTCTTC	CASSFIGARLREVGNEQFF
TRBV6-6	few	-	TRBJ1-1	TGTGCCAGCTGCCTCGGGGGGAACACTGAAGCTTTCTTT	CASCLGGNTEAFF
TRBV9	-	TRBD1	TRBJ1-4	TGTGCCAGCAGCGTAGCCATCTCCCCGGGACAGGGTAATGAAAAACTGTTTTTT	CASSVAISPGQGNEKLFF
TRBV5-1	-	-	TRBJ2-3	TGCGCCAGCAGCGGGGGGGACAACACAGATACGCAGTATTTT	CASSGGDNTDTQYF
TRBV14	once	TRBD1	TRBJ2-1	TGTGCCAGCAGCCAGACAGGGGGCAATGAGCAGTTCTTC	CASSQTGGNEQFF
TRBV5-1	-	-	TRBJ2-2	TGCGCCAGCAGGGGGACAGCGGGCACCGGGGAGCTGTTTTTT	CASRGTAGTGELFF
TRBV18	few	-	TRBJ2-2	TGTGCCAGCTCACCCTCCCCCACCGGGGAGCTGTTTTTT	CASSPSPTGELFF
TRBV2	-	TRBD1	TRBJ2-2	TGTGCCAGCAGGCATATACAGGGGATGGCCGGGGAGCTGTTTTTT	CASRHIQGMAGELFF